The clone carrying this T cell receptor (beta chain) was observed a handful of times. Its target is unknown. The identical CDR3 is also encoded by other nucleotide sequences in the sample. The data derive from a study of CD8+ T cells in alopecia areata. Across the whole study: Severity in treated patients was scored by percentage of scalp area affected.

Indicated treatment: oral pan-JAK inhibitor, 5-10 mg twice daily. Broader study findings: There were also resident alphabeta T cells of normal skin sequenced in scalp samples.

RNA extraction was followed by reverse transcription into cDNA, which acted as the sequencing template. Libraries were prepared by immunoSEQ multiplex PCR; TCRdb keeps only in-frame clonotypes and omits some of them. Among some 190,000 clones, 40% to 65% were seen once, and the ten largest hold roughly a tenth. Sequences were derived from CD8+ T cells sorted from blood, sampled around week 54, from a patient treated with tofacitinib. The TCR comes from a human donor with alopecia areata.

The CDR3 DNA follows: TGTGCCAGCAGCGTAGGGATGAACACTGAAGCTTTCTTT. This encodes CASSVGMNTEAFF. The gene calls are TRBV9 and TRBJ1-1; D is uncertain. The CDR3 is made up of 13 amino acids. Trimming left V 0 bases short and J 0 bases short, with 3 bases between. Germline assignment: CDR1 SGDLS and CDR2 YYNGEE.